These 2 T cell receptor beta chains share one sample of origin, sequenced in a study of Tregs in tolerant kidney transplant recipients. Sequencing was performed with immunoSEQ multiplex PCR; in TCRdb, only in-frame clones are kept and a portion is missing. The sample consists of about 110,000 clones, roughly 89% of them appearing once. Material: CD4+ T cells from blood, obtained before the transplant. The receptors were sampled from a human donor who received a combined kidney and bone marrow transplant.

The V and J genes are TRBV19 and TRBJ2-1; D gene unclear. Germline V gene data show CDR1 as LNHDA and CDR2 as SQIVND (reference sequence). The germline V and J ends were trimmed by 3 bases and 5 bases, with 11 bases remaining between them. This CDR3 region has 14 residues. CDR3 DNA sequence: TGTGCCAGTAGTATCCTTCAGGTGAACAATGAGCAGTTCTTC. Encoded protein: CASSILQVNNEQFF.

V is TRBV7-2 and J is TRBJ1-2; D unclear. The CDR3 length is 15 residues. Germline V CDR1 and CDR2: SGHTA, FQGNSA. V dropped 1 base and J dropped 4 bases, with 13 bases sitting between them. DNA for the CDR3: TGTGCCAGCAGCTTAGGGGCTCGGCCTTCCTATGGCTACACCTTC. As protein: CASSLGARPSYGYTF.